This T cell receptor (beta chain) was documented in a study of cytomegalovirus exposure and HLA in healthy donors. The PCR employed 60 Vbeta primers together with 13 Jbeta primers. This table comes from immunoSEQ multiplex PCR, and its TCRdb copy is limited to in-frame clones, with some not included. The sample has 140,000 to 150,000 clones; about 66% are singletons. Germline CDR1 is SNHLY and CDR2 is FYNNEI. The CDR3 loop spans 15 amino acids. The V and J ends lost 0 bases and 10 bases, in that order; junction bases with no gene match: 6. The gene calls are TRBV2 and TRBJ1-6; 7 bases agree with TRBD1. This receptor was obtained from a male donor in good health and CMV-seronegative. Sequencing used PBMCs. CDR3 sequence (DNA): TGTGCCAGCAGTGAAGCTGGGACAGTAGGATCACCCCTCCACTTT. The encoded protein is CASSEAGTVGSPLHF.